This TCR beta chain derives from a study of T cells in women clearing cervical HPV infection. Overall study context: No precancer developed; the control's incident HPV16 infection cleared within 12 months. Case blood was drawn a median roughly 150 days after lesion detection.

As for this clone: The antigen remains undetermined. The read ends 3 residues early relative to the CDR3; the germline J gene fills the gap.

Study-wide results and limits: TRBV6-7 abundance was lower in cases than controls (around 0.1% versus 0.15%). Combining TCR richness with V gene abundances gave roughly 0.8 AUC.

The CDR3 is made up of 15 amino acids. Germline loops: CDR1 MGHRA, CDR2 YSYEKL. V shed 1 base and J 2 bases; nucleotides not matched to a gene: 0. Only in-frame clones appear in the TCRdb table, and some are missing; sequencing was by immunoSEQ multiplex PCR. The sample spans around 16,000 clones; the ten largest clones claim roughly a tenth. The sequence came from a woman between 18 and 70 years old with a cervical HPV16 infection that either progressed to CIN3+ or cleared (not recorded which). Material for sequencing was blood buffy coat. The chain has TRBV4-1 and TRBJ1-5, with 9 bases identical to TRBD1. The sequenced CDR3 bases are TGCGCCAGCAGCCAAGGGGACAGGGGCAATCAGCCC. Protein sequence: CASSQGDRGNQP. The full-length CDR3 reads as CASSQGDRGNQPQHF.